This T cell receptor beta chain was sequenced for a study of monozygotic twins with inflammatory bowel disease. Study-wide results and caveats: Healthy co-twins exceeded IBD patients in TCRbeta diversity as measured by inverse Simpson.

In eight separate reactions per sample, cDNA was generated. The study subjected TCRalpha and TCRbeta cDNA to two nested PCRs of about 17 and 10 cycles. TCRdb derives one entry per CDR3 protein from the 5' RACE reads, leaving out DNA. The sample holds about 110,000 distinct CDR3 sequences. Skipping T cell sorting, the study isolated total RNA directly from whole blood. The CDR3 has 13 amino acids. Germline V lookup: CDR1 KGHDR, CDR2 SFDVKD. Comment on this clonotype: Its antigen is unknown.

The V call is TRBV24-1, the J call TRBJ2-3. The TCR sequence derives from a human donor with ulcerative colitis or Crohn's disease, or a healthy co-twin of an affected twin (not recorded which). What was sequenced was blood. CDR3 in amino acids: CATSDAHSDTQYF.